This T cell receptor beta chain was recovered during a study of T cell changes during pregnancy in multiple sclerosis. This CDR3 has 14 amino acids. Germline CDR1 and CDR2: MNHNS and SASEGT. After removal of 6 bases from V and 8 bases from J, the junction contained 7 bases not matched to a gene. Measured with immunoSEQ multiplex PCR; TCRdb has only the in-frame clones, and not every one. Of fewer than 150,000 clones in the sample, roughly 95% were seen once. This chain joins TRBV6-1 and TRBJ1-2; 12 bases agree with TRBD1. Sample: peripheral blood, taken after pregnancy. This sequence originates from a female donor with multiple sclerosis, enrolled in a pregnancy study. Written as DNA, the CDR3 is TGTGCCAGCAGACCGGGACAGGGGGCGGAGGGCTACACCTTC. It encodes CASRPGQGAEGYTF.